Following are 30 T cell receptor beta chains from one sample sequenced in a study of CXCR3-negative and CXCR3-positive naive CD8 T cells. The TRB cDNA libraries were prepared by 5' RACE with UMI labels. TCRdb re-called the 5' RACE reads, yielding one record per CDR3 amino acid sequence without DNA. The sample has 46,000 or so distinct CDR3 sequences. The sequencing sample was made of naive CXCR3- CD8+ T cells from blood. Indicated subset: CD45RO-CCR7+CD27+CD95- naive CD8+ T cells lacking CXCR3 (TNR3-). Receptors were obtained from a human donor in good health. Some clones in this sample may be carry-over from other donors' samples.

The chain links TRBV6-2 or TRBV6-3 to TRBJ2-7. The CDR3 consists of 13 residues. CDR1 and CDR2 (germline): MNHEY, SVGEGT. The CDR3 is CASSYTRGYEQYF.

The chain is built from TRBV29-1 and TRBJ2-7; absent DNA, TCRdb's TRBD2 call cannot be checked. CDR1 SQVTM and CDR2 ANQGSEA come from the germline V gene. The CDR3 spans 13 residues. CDR3: CSVGEGELYEQYF.

The V and J genes are TRBV5-1 and TRBJ2-3; TCRdb's D gene call, TRBD2, goes unchecked for lack of DNA. There are 13 residues in the CDR3. Germline V gene lookup returns CDR1 SGHRS and CDR2 YFSETQ. CDR3: CASSLEPEGTQYF.

The chain links TRBV5-6 to TRBJ2-7; the TCRdb D gene call, TRBD2, has no DNA to confirm it. This CDR3 is 18 amino acids long. The germline V gene encodes CDR1 SGHDT and CDR2 YYEEEE. The CDR3 here is CASSNGLAGVQSSYEQYF.

The CDR3: CASSPTRSGSLYTQYF. The chain is built from TRBV7-2 and TRBJ2-3; the D call from TCRdb, TRBD2, cannot be confirmed without DNA. The V gene's germline CDR1 is SGHTA and CDR2 FQGNSA. The CDR3 contains 16 residues.

The chain has TRBV29-1 and TRBJ2-5. Germline V CDR1 and CDR2: SQVTM, ANQGSEA. This CDR3 is built from 12 residues. CDR3 sequence reads: CSAEGSWETQYF.

The chain uses TRBV6-5 and TRBJ2-3; no DNA is available, so the TRBD2 call from TCRdb remains unchecked. CDR1 is MNHEY, CDR2 SVGAGI, per germline. CDR3 length: 15 amino acids. The CDR3 here is CASSEAEEGADTQYF.

The chain employs TRBV6-5 and TRBJ2-5. The CDR3 sequence is 12 residues long. CDR1 and CDR2 (germline): MNHEY, SVGAGI. This CDR3 reads CASSYKKETQYF.

This rearrangement joins TRBV29-1 to TRBJ2-3; the TCRdb D gene call, TRBD1, has no DNA to confirm it. The CDR3 extends over 16 amino acids. CDR1 is SQVTM and CDR2 is ANQGSEA in the germline V gene. Here the CDR3 reads CSVPPNPGQGVYTQYF.

The chain uses TRBV21-1 and TRBJ2-1; TCRdb returns TRBD1, unconfirmable since there is no DNA. TRBV21-1 corresponds to a pseudogene. This CDR3 region has 15 residues. The CDR3: CASGTGLWSYNEQFF.

This CDR3 is CASSRTTGMNTEAFF. The chain recombines TRBV7-9 with TRBJ1-1; as DNA is missing, the TRBD1 call by TCRdb cannot be tested. Germline V gives CDR1 SEHNR, CDR2 FQNEAQ (reference sequence). The CDR3 consists of 15 residues.

The CDR3 here is CASSERGAEEELFF. The genes are TRBV28 and TRBJ2-2; TCRdb outputs TRBD1, but without DNA this stays unchecked. CDR1 is MDHEN and CDR2 is SYDVKM in the germline V gene. The CDR3 extends over 14 amino acids.

The rearrangement joins TRBV4-3 to TRBJ2-1; TCRdb indicates TRBD2, and absent DNA this call remains unverified. The germline gives CDR1 LGHNA, CDR2 YSLEER. The CDR3 is made up of 14 amino acids. This CDR3 reads CASSPGLGADEQFF.

The chain combines TRBV29-1 with TRBJ2-7; TCRdb lists TRBD2, though no DNA is available to test this call. This CDR3 contains 12 residues. Per the germline V gene, CDR1 is SQVTM and CDR2 is ANQGSEA. The CDR3 here is CSARQSSYEQYF.

This chain connects TRBV28 to TRBJ2-5; TCRdb's D call, TRBD2, is unchecked because there is no DNA. There are 12 residues in the CDR3. Looked up from germline, CDR1 is MDHEN and CDR2 is SYDVKM. The CDR3 here is CASSFGGETQYF. The whole variable domain, remainder taken from reference TRBV28 and TRBJ2-5, is DVKVTQSSRYLVKRTGEKVFLECVQDMDHENMFWYRQDPGLGLRLIYFSYDVKMKEKGDIPEGYSVSREKKERFSLILESASTNQTSMYLCASSFGGETQYFGPGTRLLVL.

The rearrangement uses TRBV5-1 and TRBJ1-1; TCRdb picks TRBD1, but there is no DNA to check that call. Germline values: CDR1 SGHRS, CDR2 YFSETQ. The CDR3 has 17 residues. CDR3 in amino acids: CASSRGAATDLNTEAFF.

The rearrangement uses TRBV28 and TRBJ2-2; TCRdb reports TRBD1, a call that lacks DNA to check it against. Per the germline V gene, CDR1 is MDHEN and CDR2 is SYDVKM. The CDR3 runs to 16 residues. CDR3 residues: CASSFPGRENTGELFF.

The chain couples TRBV5-1 to TRBJ1-1; the D call from TCRdb, TRBD1, cannot be confirmed without DNA. The CDR3 length is 19 residues. Per germline, CDR1 SGHRS and CDR2 YFSETQ. CDR3 region: CASSSTLFPGQGGNTEAFF.

The chain has TRBV28 and TRBJ2-2; TCRdb's D call, TRBD1, is unchecked because there is no DNA. The CDR3 covers 15 residues. The V gene's germline CDR1 is MDHEN and CDR2 SYDVKM. The CDR3 sequence: CASRTLRGPTGELFF.

The V call is TRBV5-1, the J call TRBJ2-1; TCRdb's D call of TRBD2 is untestable without DNA. CDR1 and CDR2 from the germline V gene are SGHRS and YFSETQ. The CDR3 is 14 amino acids. The chain's CDR3 is CASSLVLAGKGEFF.

The V gene is TRBV29-1, the J gene TRBJ2-1; the D call of TRBD1 rests on TCRdb alone, since no DNA is present to check it. The CDR3 totals 15 residues. Germline CDR1 is SQVTM and CDR2 is ANQGSEA. The CDR3 here is CSVDLGGNSYNEQFF.

The genes are TRBV10-3 and TRBJ2-1; the TCRdb D gene call, TRBD1, has no DNA to confirm it. The germline gives CDR1 ENHRY, CDR2 SYGVKD. The CDR3 consists of 16 residues. This CDR3 reads CAISESGGRAYNEQFF.

V usage is TRBV7-9 and J usage is TRBJ2-4; the TCRdb D gene call, TRBD1, has no DNA to confirm it. The CDR3 has 12 residues. Per germline, CDR1 SEHNR and CDR2 FQNEAQ (reference sequence). CDR3 loop: CASSLSGDIQYF.

The J gene is TRBJ1-1, the V gene TRBV9; TCRdb's D call, TRBD1, is unchecked because there is no DNA. Germline CDR1 and CDR2: SGDLS and YYNGEE. This CDR3 comprises 17 residues. The CDR3 region is CASSVARDRAVSTEAFF.

The V call is TRBV9, the J call TRBJ2-7; TCRdb picks TRBD2, but there is no DNA to check that call. Looked up from germline, CDR1 is SGDLS and CDR2 is YYNGEE. This CDR3 is 16 amino acids long. The CDR3 sequence: CASSHGEEQGSYERYF. Looking up the rest from reference TRBV9 and TRBJ2-7 gives the full variable domain: DSGVTQTPKHLITATGQRVTLRCSPRSGDLSVYWYQQSLDQGLQFLIQYYNGEERAKGNILERFSAQQFPDLHSELNLSSLELGDSALYFCASSHGEEQGSYERYFGPGTRLTVT.

The CDR3 sequence is CSASSVSNQPQHF. This sequence joins TRBV20-1 and TRBJ1-5. CDR3 length equals 13 residues. Germline CDR1 is DFQATT and CDR2 is SNEGSKA (reference sequence).

CDR3 loop: CATSRGTGGNEQFF. This chain joins TRBV15 and TRBJ2-1; TCRdb calls TRBD1, which cannot be checked without DNA. CDR1 and CDR2 from the germline V gene are LNHNV and YYDKDF (reference sequence). This CDR3 has 14 residues. Full variable domain (missing parts from reference TRBV15 and TRBJ2-1): DAMVIQNPRYQVTQFGKPVTLSCSQTLNHNVMYWYQQKSSQAPKLLFHYYDKDFNNEADTPDNFQSRRPNTSFCFLDIRSPGLGDTAMYLCATSRGTGGNEQFFGPGTRLTVL.

The chain joins TRBV29-1 to TRBJ2-5; the TRBD1 assignment by TCRdb is unverifiable without DNA. This CDR3 region has 15 residues. In germline, CDR1 is SQVTM, CDR2 ANQGSEA. CDR3 loop: CSVGGTRVQTETQYF.

This rearrangement joins TRBV7-2 to TRBJ1-2. Looked up from germline, CDR1 is SGHTA and CDR2 is FQGNSA. CDR3 size: 11 residues. The CDR3: CATLEAYGYTF.

This chain uses TRBV29-1 with TRBJ2-5; the D call from TCRdb, TRBD1, cannot be confirmed without DNA. Germline CDR1 is SQVTM and CDR2 is ANQGSEA. CDR3 length equals 14 residues. This CDR3 reads CSVEGGKYQETQYF.